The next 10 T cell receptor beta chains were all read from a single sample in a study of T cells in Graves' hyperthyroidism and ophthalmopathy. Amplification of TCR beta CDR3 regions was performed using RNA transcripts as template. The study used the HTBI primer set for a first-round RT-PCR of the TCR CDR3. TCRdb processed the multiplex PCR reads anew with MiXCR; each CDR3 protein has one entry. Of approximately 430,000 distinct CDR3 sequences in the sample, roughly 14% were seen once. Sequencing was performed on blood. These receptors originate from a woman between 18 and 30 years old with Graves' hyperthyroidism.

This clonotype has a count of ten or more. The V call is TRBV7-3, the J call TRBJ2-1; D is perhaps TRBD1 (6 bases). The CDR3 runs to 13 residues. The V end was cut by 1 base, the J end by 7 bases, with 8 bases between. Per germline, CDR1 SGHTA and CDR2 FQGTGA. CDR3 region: CASSLIQGNEQFF. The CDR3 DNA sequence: TGTGCCAGCAGCTTAATACAGGGAAATGAGCAGTTCTTC.

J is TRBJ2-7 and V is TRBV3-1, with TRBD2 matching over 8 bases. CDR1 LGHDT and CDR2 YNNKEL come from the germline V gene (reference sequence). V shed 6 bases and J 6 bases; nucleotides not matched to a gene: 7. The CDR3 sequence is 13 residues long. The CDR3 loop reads CASRAGARAEQYF. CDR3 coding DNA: TGTGCCAGCAGAGCGGGGGCTAGGGCCGAGCAGTACTTC.

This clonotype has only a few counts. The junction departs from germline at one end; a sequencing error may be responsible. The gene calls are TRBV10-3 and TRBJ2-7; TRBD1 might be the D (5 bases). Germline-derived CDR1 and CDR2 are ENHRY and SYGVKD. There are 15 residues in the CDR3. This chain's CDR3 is CAIAPGAGSSYEQHF. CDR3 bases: TGTGCCATCGCCCCTGGGGCAGGCAGCTCCTACGAGCAGCACTTC.

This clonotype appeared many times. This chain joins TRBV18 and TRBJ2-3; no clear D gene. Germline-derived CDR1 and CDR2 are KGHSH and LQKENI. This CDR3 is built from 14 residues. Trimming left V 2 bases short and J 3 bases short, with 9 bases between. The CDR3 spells CASSPSRGTDTQYF. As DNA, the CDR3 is TGTGCCAGCTCACCATCTCGCGGAACAGATACGCAGTATTTT.

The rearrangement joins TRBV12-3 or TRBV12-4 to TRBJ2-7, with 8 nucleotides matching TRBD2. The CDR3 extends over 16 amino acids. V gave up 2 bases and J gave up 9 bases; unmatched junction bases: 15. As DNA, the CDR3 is TGTGCCAGCAGTTTAACGGCTAGCGGGCCCCCCGGGCGGCAGTACTTC. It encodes CASSLTASGPPGRQYF.

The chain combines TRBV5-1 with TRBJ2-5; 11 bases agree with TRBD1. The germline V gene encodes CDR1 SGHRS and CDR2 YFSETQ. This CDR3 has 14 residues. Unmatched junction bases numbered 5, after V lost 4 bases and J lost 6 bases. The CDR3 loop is CASSAGQGVQTQYF. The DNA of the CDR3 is TGCGCCAGCAGCGCGGGACAGGGGGTACAGACCCAGTACTTC.

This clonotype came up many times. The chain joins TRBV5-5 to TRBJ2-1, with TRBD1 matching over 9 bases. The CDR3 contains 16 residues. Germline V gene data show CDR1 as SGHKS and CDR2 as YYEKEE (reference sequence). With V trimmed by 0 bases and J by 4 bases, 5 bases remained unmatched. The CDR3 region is CASSLGTGQGYNEQFF. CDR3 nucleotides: TGTGCCAGCAGCTTGGGTACGGGACAGGGATACAATGAGCAGTTCTTC.

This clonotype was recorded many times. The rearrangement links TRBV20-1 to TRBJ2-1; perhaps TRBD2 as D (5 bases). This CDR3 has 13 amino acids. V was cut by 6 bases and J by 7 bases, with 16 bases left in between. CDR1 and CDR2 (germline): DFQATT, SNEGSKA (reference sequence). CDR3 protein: CSACQIARNEQFF. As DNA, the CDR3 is TGCAGTGCCTGCCAAATAGCGAGAAATGAGCAGTTCTTC.

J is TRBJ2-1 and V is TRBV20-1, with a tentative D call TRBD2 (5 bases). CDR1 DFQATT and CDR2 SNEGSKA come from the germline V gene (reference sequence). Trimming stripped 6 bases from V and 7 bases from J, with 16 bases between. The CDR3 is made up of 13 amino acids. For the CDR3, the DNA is TGCAGTGCGGCCGGACTCCCCCAAAATGAGCAGTTCTTC. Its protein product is CSAAGLPQNEQFF.

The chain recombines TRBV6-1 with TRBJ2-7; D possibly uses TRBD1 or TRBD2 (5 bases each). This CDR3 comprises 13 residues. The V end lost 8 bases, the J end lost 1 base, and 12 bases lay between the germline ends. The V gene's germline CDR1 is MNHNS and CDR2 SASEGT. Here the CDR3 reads CASAGTESYEQYF. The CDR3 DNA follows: TGTGCCAGCGCCGGGACGGAGTCCTACGAGCAGTACTTC.